This TCR beta chain was identified in a study of T cell responses to AZD1222 COVID-19 vaccine. Some clones are missing from TCRdb's copy, which holds only in-frame ones; the method was immunoSEQ multiplex PCR. The sample consists of 140,000 to 150,000 clones, nearly 95% of them appearing once. V dropped 1 base and J dropped 3 bases, with 12 bases sitting between them. The germline V gene has CDR1 LNHNV and CDR2 YYDKDF (reference sequence). The CDR3 contains 15 residues. The sample here was peripheral blood, taken on day 0 of AZD1222 vaccination. The chain combines TRBV15 with TRBJ1-2; D not certain. The receptor's source is an adult in good health. CDR3 sequence (DNA): TGTGCCACCAGCAGAGTAAGGCACGCTTACTATGGCTACACCTTC. Protein: CATSRVRHAYYGYTF. Filled out from reference TRBV15 and TRBJ1-2, the complete variable domain reads DAMVIQNPRYQVTQFGKPVTLSCSQTLNHNVMYWYQQKSSQAPKLLFHYYDKDFNNEADTPDNFQSRRPNTSFCFLDIRSPGLGDTAMYLCATSRVRHAYYGYTFGSGTRLTVV.